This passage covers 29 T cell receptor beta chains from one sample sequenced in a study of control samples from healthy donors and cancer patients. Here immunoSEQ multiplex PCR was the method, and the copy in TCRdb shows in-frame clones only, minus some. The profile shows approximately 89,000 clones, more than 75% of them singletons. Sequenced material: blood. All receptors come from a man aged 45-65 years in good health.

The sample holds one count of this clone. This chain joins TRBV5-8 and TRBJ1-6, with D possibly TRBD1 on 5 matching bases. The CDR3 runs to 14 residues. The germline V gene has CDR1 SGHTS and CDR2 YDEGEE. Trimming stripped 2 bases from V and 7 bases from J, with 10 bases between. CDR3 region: CASSFGGENSPLHF. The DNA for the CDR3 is TGTGCCAGCAGCTTTGGGGGGGAAAATTCACCCCTCCACTTT.

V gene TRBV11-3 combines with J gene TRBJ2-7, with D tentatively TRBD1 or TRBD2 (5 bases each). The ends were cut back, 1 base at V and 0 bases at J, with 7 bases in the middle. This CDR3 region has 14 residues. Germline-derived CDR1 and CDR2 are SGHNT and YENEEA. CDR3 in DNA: TGTGCCAGCAGCTTAGGGGGGAACTCCTACGAGCAGTACTTC. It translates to CASSLGGNSYEQYF.

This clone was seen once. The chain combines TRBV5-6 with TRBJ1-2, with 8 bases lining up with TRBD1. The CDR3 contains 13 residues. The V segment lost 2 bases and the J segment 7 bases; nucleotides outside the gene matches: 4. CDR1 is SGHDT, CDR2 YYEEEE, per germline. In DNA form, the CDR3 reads TGTGCCAGCAGCTTTGGGACAGGAACTGGCTACACCTTC. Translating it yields CASSFGTGTGYTF.

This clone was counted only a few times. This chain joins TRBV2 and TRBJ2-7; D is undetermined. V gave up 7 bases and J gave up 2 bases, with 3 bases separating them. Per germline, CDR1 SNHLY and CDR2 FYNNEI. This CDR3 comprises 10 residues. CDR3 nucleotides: TGTGCCAGCAAAACCTACGAGCAGTACGTC. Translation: CASKTYEQYV.

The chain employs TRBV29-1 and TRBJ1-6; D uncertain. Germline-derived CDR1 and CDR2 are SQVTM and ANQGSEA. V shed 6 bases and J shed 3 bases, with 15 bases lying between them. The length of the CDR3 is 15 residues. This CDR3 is CSVPSGEGYNSPLHF. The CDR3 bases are TGCAGCGTCCCCTCCGGGGAGGGCTATAATTCACCCCTCCACTTT.

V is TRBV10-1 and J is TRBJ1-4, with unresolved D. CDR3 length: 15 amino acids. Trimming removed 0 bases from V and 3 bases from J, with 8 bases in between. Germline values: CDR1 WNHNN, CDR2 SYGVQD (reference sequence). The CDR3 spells CASSESSAANEKLFF. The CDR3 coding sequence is TGCGCCAGCAGTGAGTCTAGCGCCGCTAATGAAAAACTGTTTTTT.

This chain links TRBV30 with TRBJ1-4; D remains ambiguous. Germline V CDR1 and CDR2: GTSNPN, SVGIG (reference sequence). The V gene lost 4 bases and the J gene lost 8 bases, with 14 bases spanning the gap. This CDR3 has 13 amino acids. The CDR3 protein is CAWNYREGEKLFF. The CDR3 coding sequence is TGTGCCTGGAACTACCGCGAGGGCGAAAAACTGTTTTTT.

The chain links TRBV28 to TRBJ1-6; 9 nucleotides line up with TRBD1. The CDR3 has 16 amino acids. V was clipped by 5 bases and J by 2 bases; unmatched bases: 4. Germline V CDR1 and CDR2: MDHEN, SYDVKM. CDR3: CASSTQGATYNSPLHF. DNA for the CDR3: TGTGCCAGCAGTACACAGGGGGCGACCTATAATTCACCCCTCCACTTT. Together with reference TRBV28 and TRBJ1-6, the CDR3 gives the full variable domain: DVKVTQSSRYLVKRTGEKVFLECVQDMDHENMFWYRQDPGLGLRLIYFSYDVKMKEKGDIPEGYSVSREKKERFSLILESASTNQTSMYLCASSTQGATYNSPLHFGNGTRLTVT.

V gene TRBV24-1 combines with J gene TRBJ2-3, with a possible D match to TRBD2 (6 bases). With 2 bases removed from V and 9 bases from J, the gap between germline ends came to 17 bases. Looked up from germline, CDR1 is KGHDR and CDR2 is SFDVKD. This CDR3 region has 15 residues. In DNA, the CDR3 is TGTGCCACCAGTGATTCGGGGCCGGACCGGGGGACGCAGTATTTT. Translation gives CATSDSGPDRGTQYF.

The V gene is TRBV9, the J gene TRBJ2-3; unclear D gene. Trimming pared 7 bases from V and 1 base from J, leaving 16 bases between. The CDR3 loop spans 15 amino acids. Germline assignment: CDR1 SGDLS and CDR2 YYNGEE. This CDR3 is CASSATREGTDTQYF. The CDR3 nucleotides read TGTGCCAGCTCAGCCACGCGCGAGGGCACAGATACGCAGTATTTT.

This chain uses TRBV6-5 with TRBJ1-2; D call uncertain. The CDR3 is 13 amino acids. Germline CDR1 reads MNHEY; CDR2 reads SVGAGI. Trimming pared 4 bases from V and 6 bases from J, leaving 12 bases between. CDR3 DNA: TGTGCCAGCAGTTTCTCTCAATACGATGGCTACACCTTC. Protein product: CASSFSQYDGYTF.

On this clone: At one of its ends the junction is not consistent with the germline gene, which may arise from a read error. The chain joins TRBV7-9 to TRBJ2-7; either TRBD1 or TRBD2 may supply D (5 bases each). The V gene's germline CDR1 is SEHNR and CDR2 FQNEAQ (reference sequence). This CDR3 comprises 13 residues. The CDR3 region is CTSSPSGGYEQYF. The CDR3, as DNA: TGTACCAGCAGCCCCAGTGGGGGCTACGAGCAGTACTTC.

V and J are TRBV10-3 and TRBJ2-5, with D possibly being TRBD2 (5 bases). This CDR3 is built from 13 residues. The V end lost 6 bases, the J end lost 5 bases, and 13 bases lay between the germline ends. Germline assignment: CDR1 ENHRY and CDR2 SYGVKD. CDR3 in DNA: TGTGCCATCAGGGAGGAAAAGAGCGAGACCCAGTACTTC. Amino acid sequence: CAIREEKSETQYF.

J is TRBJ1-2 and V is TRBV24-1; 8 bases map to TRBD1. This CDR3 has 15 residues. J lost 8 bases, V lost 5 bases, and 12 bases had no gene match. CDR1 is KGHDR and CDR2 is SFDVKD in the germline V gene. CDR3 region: CATSGAGGRTGGYTF. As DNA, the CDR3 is TGTGCCACCAGTGGGGCAGGGGGCAGGACGGGCGGCTACACCTTC.

Here the CDR3 DNA reads TGTGCCAGTATCCCCGGGACAGGGGGCGCGAATCAGCCCCAGCATTTT. Protein: CASIPGTGGANQPQHF. V usage is TRBV19 and J usage is TRBJ1-5, with 12 bases lining up with TRBD1. Germline trimming cut 7 bases from V and 4 bases from J; bases unmatched to any gene: 8. The CDR3 has 16 residues. CDR1 and CDR2 from the germline V gene are LNHDA and SQIVND (reference sequence). The complete variable domain, with remaining parts taken from reference TRBV19 and TRBJ1-5, reads DGGITQSPKYLFRKEGQNVTLSCEQNLNHDAMYWYRQDPGQGLRLIYYSQIVNDFQKGDIAEGYSVSREKKESFPLTVTSAQKNPTAFYLCASIPGTGGANQPQHFGDGTRLSIL.

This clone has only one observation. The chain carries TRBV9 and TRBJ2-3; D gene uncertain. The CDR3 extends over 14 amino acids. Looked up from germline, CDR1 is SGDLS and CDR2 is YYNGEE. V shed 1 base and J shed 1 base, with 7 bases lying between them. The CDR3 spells CASSVHRGTDTQYF. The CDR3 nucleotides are TGTGCCAGCAGCGTACACCGCGGCACAGATACGCAGTATTTT.

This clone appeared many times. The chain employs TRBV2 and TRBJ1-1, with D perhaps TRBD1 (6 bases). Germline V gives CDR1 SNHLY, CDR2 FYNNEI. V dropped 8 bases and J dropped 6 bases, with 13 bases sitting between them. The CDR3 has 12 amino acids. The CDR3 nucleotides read TGTGCCAGCCAACAAACAGGGTCTGAAGCTTTCTTT. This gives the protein CASQQTGSEAFF.

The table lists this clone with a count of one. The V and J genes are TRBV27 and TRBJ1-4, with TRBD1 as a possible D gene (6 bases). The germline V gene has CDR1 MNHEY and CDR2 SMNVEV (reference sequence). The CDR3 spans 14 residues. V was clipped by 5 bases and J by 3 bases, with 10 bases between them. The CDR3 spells CASSRTDSNEKLFF. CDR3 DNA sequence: TGTGCCAGCAGTCGGACAGATTCTAATGAAAAACTGTTTTTT. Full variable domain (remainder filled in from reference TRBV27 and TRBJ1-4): EAQVTQNPRYLITVTGKKLTVTCSQNMNHEYMSWYRQDPGLGLRQIYYSMNVEVTDKGDVPEGYKVSRKEKRNFPLILESPSPNQTSLYFCASSRTDSNEKLFFGSGTQLSVL.

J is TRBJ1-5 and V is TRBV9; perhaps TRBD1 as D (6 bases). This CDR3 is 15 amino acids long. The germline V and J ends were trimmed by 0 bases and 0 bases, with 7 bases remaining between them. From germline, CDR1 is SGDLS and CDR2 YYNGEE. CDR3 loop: CASSVGDNSNQPQHF. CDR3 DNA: TGTGCCAGCAGCGTAGGGGACAATAGCAATCAGCCCCAGCATTTT.

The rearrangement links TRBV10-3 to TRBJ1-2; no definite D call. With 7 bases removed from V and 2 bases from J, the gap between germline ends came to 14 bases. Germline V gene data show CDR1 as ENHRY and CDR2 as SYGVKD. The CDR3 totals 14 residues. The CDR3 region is CAINLGGFNYGYTF. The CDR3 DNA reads TGTGCCATCAATTTGGGAGGGTTCAACTATGGCTACACCTTC.

Here the CDR3 reads CASSLGALSEQFF. CDR3 in DNA: TGTGCCAGTAGTTTGGGGGCCTTGAGTGAGCAGTTCTTC. This chain joins TRBV19 and TRBJ2-1; D is perhaps TRBD1 (6 bases). Trimming took off 5 bases at V and 9 bases at J, with 14 bases between the two ends. CDR1 and CDR2 from the germline V gene are LNHDA and SQIVND (reference sequence). The CDR3 runs 13 residues.

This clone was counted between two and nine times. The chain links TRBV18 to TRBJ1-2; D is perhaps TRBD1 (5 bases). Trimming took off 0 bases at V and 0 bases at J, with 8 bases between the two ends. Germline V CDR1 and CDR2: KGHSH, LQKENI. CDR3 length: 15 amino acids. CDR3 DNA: TGTGCCAGCTCACCACCGTACAGGTCTAACTATGGCTACACCTTC. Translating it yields CASSPPYRSNYGYTF.

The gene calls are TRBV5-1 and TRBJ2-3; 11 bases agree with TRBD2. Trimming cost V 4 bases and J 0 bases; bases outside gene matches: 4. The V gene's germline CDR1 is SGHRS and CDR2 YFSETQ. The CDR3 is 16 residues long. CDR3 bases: TGCGCCAGCAGCCCCGGGACTAGCGGAAGCACAGATACGCAGTATTTT. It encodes CASSPGTSGSTDTQYF.

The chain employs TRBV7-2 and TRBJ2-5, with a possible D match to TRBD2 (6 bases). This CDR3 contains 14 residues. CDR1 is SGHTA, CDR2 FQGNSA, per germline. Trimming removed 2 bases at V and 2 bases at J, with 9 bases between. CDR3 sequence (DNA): TGTGCCAGCAGCTTAAGAGCGGGTCAAGAGACCCAGTACTTC. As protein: CASSLRAGQETQYF. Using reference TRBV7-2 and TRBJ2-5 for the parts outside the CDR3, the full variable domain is GAGVSQSPSNKVTEKGKDVELRCDPISGHTALYWYRQSLGQGLEFLIYFQGNSAPDKSGLPSDRFSAERTGGSVSTLTIQRTQQEDSAVYLCASSLRAGQETQYFGPGTRLLVL.

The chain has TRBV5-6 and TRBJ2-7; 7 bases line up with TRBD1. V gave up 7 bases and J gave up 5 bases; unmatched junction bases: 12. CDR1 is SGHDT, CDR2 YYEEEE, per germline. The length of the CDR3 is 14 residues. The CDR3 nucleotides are TGTGCCAGCCCCCCCGGTACAGGGGTCCACGAGCAGTACTTC. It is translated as CASPPGTGVHEQYF.

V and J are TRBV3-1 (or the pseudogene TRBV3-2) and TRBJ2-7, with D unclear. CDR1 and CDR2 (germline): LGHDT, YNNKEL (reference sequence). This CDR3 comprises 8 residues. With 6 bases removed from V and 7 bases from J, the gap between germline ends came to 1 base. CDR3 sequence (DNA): TGTGCCAGCAGGGAGCAGTACGTC. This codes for CASREQYV.

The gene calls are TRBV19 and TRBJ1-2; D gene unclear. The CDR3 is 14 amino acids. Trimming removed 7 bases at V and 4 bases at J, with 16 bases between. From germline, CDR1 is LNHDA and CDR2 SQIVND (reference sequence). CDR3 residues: CASTRRSSVYGYTF. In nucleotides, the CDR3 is TGTGCCAGTACCCGTCGGTCCAGCGTCTATGGCTACACCTTC.

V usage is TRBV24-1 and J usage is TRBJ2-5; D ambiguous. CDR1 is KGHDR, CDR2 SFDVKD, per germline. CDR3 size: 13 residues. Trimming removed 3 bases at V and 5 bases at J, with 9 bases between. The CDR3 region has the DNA TGTGCCACCAGTGATGATGGGGATGAGACCCAGTACTTC. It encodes CATSDDGDETQYF.

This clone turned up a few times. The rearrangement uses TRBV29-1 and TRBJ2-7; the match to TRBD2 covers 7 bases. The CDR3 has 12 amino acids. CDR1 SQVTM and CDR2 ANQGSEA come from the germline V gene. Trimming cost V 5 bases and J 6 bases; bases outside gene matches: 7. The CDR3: CSVIAGGTEQYF. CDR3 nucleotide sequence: TGCAGCGTTATCGCCGGGGGGACCGAGCAGTACTTC.